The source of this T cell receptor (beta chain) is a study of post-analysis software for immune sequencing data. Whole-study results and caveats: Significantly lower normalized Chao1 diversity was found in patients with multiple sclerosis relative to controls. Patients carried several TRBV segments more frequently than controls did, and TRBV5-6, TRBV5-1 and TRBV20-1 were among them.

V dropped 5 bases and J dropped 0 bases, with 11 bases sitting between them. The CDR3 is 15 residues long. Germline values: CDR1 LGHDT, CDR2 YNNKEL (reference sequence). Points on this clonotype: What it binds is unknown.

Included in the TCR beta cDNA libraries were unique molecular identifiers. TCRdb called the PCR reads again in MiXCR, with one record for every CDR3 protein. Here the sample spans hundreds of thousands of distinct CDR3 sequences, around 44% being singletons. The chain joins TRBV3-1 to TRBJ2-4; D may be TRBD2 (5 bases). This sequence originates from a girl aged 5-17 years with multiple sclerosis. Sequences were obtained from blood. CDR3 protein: CASSNPGVAKNIQYF. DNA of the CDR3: TGTGCCAGCAGCAACCCCGGGGTAGCCAAAAACATTCAGTACTTC.